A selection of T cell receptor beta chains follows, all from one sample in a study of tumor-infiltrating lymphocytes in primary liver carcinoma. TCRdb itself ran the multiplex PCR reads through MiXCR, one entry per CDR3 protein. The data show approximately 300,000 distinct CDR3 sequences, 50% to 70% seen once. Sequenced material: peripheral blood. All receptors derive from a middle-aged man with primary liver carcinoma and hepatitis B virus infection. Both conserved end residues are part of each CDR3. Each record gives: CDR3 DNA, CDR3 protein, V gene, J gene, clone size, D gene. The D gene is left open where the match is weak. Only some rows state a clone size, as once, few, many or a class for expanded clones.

DNA: TGTGCCAGCAGCCTTAGCGGGAGTTCCACAGATACGCAGTATTTT
CDR3: CASSLSGSSTDTQYF
V: TRBV14
J: TRBJ2-3
size: many
D: TRBD2

DNA: TGTGCCAGCAGCTTGATAAAGGGTTTTAGCTCCTACGAGCAGTACTTC
CDR3: CASSLIKGFSSYEQYF
V: TRBV5-6
J: TRBJ2-7
size: NA
D: NA

DNA: TGTGCCAGCACCATCCGGAGGCTAAAGGAGGGCAAAGATACGCAGTATTTT
CDR3: CASTIRRLKEGKDTQYF
V: TRBV11-2
J: TRBJ2-3
size: NA
D: NA

DNA: TGTGCCAGCAGCCACGACAGGGACTCAGATACGCAGTATTTT
CDR3: CASSHDRDSDTQYF
V: TRBV13
J: TRBJ2-3
size: NA
D: NA

DNA: TGTGTCAGCAGCCTTGAGGGGGGAGGAGGAGATATGCAGTATTTT
CDR3: CVSSLEGGGGDMQYF
V: TRBV4-2
J: TRBJ2-3
size: NA
D: NA

DNA: TGTGCCAGCAGCCAAGGCGGGTGGGACTCCACAGATACGCAGTATTTT
CDR3: CASSQGGWDSTDTQYF
V: TRBV4-2
J: TRBJ2-3
size: NA
D: NA

DNA: TGTGCCAGCAGCATAGACGGTACAGATACGCAGTATTTT
CDR3: CASSIDGTDTQYF
V: TRBV5-4
J: TRBJ2-3
size: many
D: NA

DNA: TGCAGCGTCCTGGGGGCTAGAGGCACAGATACGCAGTATTTT
CDR3: CSVLGARGTDTQYF
V: TRBV29-1
J: TRBJ2-3
size: many
D: NA

DNA: TGTGCCATCAGTGAGAGGACGGGAGAGCAGTTCTTC
CDR3: CAISERTGEQFF
V: TRBV10-3
J: TRBJ2-1
size: many
D: NA

DNA: TGCGCCAGCACCTCCTCCTCTGTCCTCCCCTACAATGAGCAGTTCTTC
CDR3: CASTSSSVLPYNEQFF
V: TRBV11-1
J: TRBJ2-1
size: NA
D: NA

DNA: TGTGCCAGCAGTTTTCCCAGGGTGGGAACCGGGGAGCTGTTTTTT
CDR3: CASSFPRVGTGELFF
V: TRBV12-3/TRBV12-4
J: TRBJ2-2
size: few
D: NA

DNA: TGTGCCACCAGCAGAGATTTACAGGGGCCTCCTAGGAATGAGCAGTTCTTC
CDR3: CATSRDLQGPPRNEQFF
V: TRBV15
J: TRBJ2-1
size: NA
D: TRBD1

DNA: TGCGCCAGCAGAAGGGACAGGTACGACGAGCAGTACTTC
CDR3: CASRRDRYDEQYF
V: TRBV5-1
J: TRBJ2-7
size: NA
D: TRBD1

DNA: TGCGCCAGCAGCGAGGGCGGGAACTCCTACAATGAGCAGTACTTC
CDR3: CASSEGGNSYNEQYF
V: TRBV5-1
J: TRBJ2-7
size: NA
D: NA

DNA: TGTGCCAGTAGAAAAACCAGGGGACCGGGGACAGATACGCAGTATTTT
CDR3: CASRKTRGPGTDTQYF
V: TRBV12-3/TRBV12-4
J: TRBJ2-3
size: NA
D: NA

DNA: TGTGCCAGCAGCCAAGGCCCACCGTGGGGGATCGGAAACACCATATATTTT
CDR3: CASSQGPPWGIGNTIYF
V: TRBV14
J: TRBJ1-3
size: NA
D: NA

DNA: TGTACCAGCAGCTCCCAGGTGGACTTCCAAGAGACCCAGTACTTC
CDR3: CTSSSQVDFQETQYF
V: TRBV11-2
J: TRBJ2-5
size: NA
D: NA

DNA: TGTGCCAGTAGCCAAGTATCGCGGGGCACGGGGATCTATGGCTACACCTTC
CDR3: CASSQVSRGTGIYGYTF
V: TRBV4-2
J: TRBJ1-2
size: NA
D: NA

DNA: TGTACCAGCAGCCTAGGGCAGGGAGGGGAGACCCAGTACTTC
CDR3: CTSSLGQGGETQYF
V: TRBV5-4
J: TRBJ2-5
size: NA
D: TRBD2

DNA: TGTAGCGTTGAAGCGAACAGGGGGCAAGCAGAGACCCAGTACTTC
CDR3: CSVEANRGQAETQYF
V: TRBV29-1
J: TRBJ2-5
size: once
D: TRBD1

DNA: TGTGCCAGCAGTTTCGCTGACAGGGCTCTTTGGGAGCAGTACTTC
CDR3: CASSFADRALWEQYF
V: TRBV5-5
J: TRBJ2-7
size: many
D: TRBD1

DNA: TGTGCCAGCAGCTTCGGACAGGGCCTATCCAATGAGCAGTTCTTC
CDR3: CASSFGQGLSNEQFF
V: TRBV5-5
J: TRBJ2-1
size: few
D: TRBD1

DNA: TGTGTCAGCAGTAGCGGGATCTACAATGAGCAGTTCTTC
CDR3: CVSSSGIYNEQFF
V: TRBV6-5
J: TRBJ2-1
size: NA
D: TRBD2

DNA: TGTGCCAGCAGTTACCGAAAACGACCGCTCTCTGGGGCCAACGTCCTGACTTTC
CDR3: CASSYRKRPLSGANVLTF
V: TRBV6-2/TRBV6-3
J: TRBJ2-6
size: NA
D: NA

DNA: TGTGCCAGCAGCCTGGGGCCAGGTTGGGATACGCAGTATTTT
CDR3: CASSLGPGWDTQYF
V: TRBV7-9
J: TRBJ2-3
size: few
D: NA

DNA: TGTGCCAGCAGATACCGGCCGCCCGCCATGTACACTGAAGCTTTCTTT
CDR3: CASRYRPPAMYTEAFF
V: TRBV6-5
J: TRBJ1-1
size: once
D: NA

DNA: TGTGCCAGCAGTTACTCGGGCCAGGGAGTCCTGACTTTC
CDR3: CASSYSGQGVLTF
V: TRBV6-2/TRBV6-3
J: TRBJ2-6
size: many
D: NA

DNA: TGTGCCAGCAGCCAAGGAGATCAGGGAATCTACGAGCAGTACTTC
CDR3: CASSQGDQGIYEQYF
V: TRBV12-3/TRBV12-4
J: TRBJ2-7
size: few
D: NA

DNA: TGTGCCAACAGCTTGCACCGAGACAGGGGTTGGTACGAGCAGTACTTC
CDR3: CANSLHRDRGWYEQYF
V: TRBV11-2
J: TRBJ2-7
size: NA
D: TRBD1

DNA: TGTGCCAGCAGCCGGGACAGCACATACAATGAGCAGTTCTTC
CDR3: CASSRDSTYNEQFF
V: TRBV14
J: TRBJ2-1
size: many
D: TRBD1

DNA: TGTGCCAGCAGATCCAGACAGAGCGGCAGTGGCTACACCTTC
CDR3: CASRSRQSGSGYTF
V: TRBV28
J: TRBJ1-2
size: once
D: NA

DNA: TGCGCCAGCAGCCAAACAGGGGCTGGAAACACCATATATTTT
CDR3: CASSQTGAGNTIYF
V: TRBV4-1
J: TRBJ1-3
size: few
D: TRBD1

DNA: TGTGCCAGCAGCCCTAGTGACAGCTTCTACGAGCAGTACTTC
CDR3: CASSPSDSFYEQYF
V: TRBV11-3
J: TRBJ2-7
size: NA
D: NA

DNA: TGCGCCAGCCGAATGGACACGAATTCACCCCTCCACTTT
CDR3: CASRMDTNSPLHF
V: TRBV5-1
J: TRBJ1-6
size: few
D: NA

DNA: TGTGCCATCAGTGGGACTAGCGGGGGAGCCACCGGGGAGCTGTTTTTT
CDR3: CAISGTSGGATGELFF
V: TRBV10-3
J: TRBJ2-2
size: many
D: TRBD2

DNA: TGCACCAGCAGCCAAAACGAGGGAGACAATCAGCCCCAGCATTTT
CDR3: CTSSQNEGDNQPQHF
V: TRBV4-1
J: TRBJ1-5
size: NA
D: NA

DNA: TGTGCTAGCAGCACTACAGGGAGCGGGGTGGCCTACGATCAGTACTTC
CDR3: CASSTTGSGVAYDQYF
V: TRBV11-2
J: TRBJ2-7
size: once
D: NA

DNA: TGCAGCGTTGATGCGGGAGTGGCGGCCGGCACCGGGGAGCTGTTTTTT
CDR3: CSVDAGVAAGTGELFF
V: TRBV29-1
J: TRBJ2-2
size: many
D: TRBD2

DNA: TGTGCCAGCTGCTTAGCCTTGACCGGGGAGCGGTTTTTT
CDR3: CASCLALTGERFF
V: TRBV7-8
J: TRBJ2-2
size: NA
D: NA

DNA: TGTGCCATCAGGGGCCCGGGACAGGGATCCTACAAGCAGTACTTC
CDR3: CAIRGPGQGSYKQYF
V: TRBV10-3
J: TRBJ2-7
size: NA
D: TRBD1

DNA: TGTGCCAGCAGTTTAGCAGGGTCTGGAGTTCAGCCCCAGCATTTT
CDR3: CASSLAGSGVQPQHF
V: TRBV28
J: TRBJ1-5
size: NA
D: NA

DNA: TGCAGCGTCGAAGATAACAGGCGATCCTACGAGCGGTACTTC
CDR3: CSVEDNRRSYERYF
V: TRBV29-1
J: TRBJ2-7
size: NA
D: NA

DNA: TGCAGCGTTGGCGGGGCCAACACCGGGGGGCTGTTTTTT
CDR3: CSVGGANTGGLFF
V: TRBV29-1
J: TRBJ2-2
size: NA
D: NA

DNA: TGTGTCAGCAGCCCCCACTCCTACGAGCAGTACTTC
CDR3: CVSSPHSYEQYF
V: TRBV11-2
J: TRBJ2-7
size: NA
D: NA

DNA: TGTGCCAGCAGCTTGGGTAGAAGAACTGAAGCTTTCTTT
CDR3: CASSLGRRTEAFF
V: TRBV5-6
J: TRBJ1-1
size: many
D: NA

DNA: TGTGCCAGCAGCCGGAACTCCGGGGAAGCCTACGAGCAATACTTC
CDR3: CASSRNSGEAYEQYF
V: TRBV11-2
J: TRBJ2-7
size: NA
D: NA

DNA: TGTGCCAGCAGTTACTCGTGGACTAGCGGCGAGCAGTACTTC
CDR3: CASSYSWTSGEQYF
V: TRBV6-5
J: TRBJ2-7
size: many
D: TRBD2

DNA: TGTGCCAGCAGCCAACCGTCTGGTAGCAATCAGCCCCAGCATTTT
CDR3: CASSQPSGSNQPQHF
V: TRBV4-2
J: TRBJ1-5
size: many
D: NA

DNA: TGCGCCAGCAGCCACGGGGACAGGGCGCGGTCACCCCTCCACTTT
CDR3: CASSHGDRARSPLHF
V: TRBV4-3
J: TRBJ1-6
size: many
D: TRBD1

DNA: TGTGCCATCAGCCCCGGGCGGGGGACATACGAGCAGTACTTC
CDR3: CAISPGRGTYEQYF
V: TRBV10-3
J: TRBJ2-7
size: many
D: NA

DNA: TGTGCCAGCAGTTTTCCCCATTGGGACGGCTACACCTTC
CDR3: CASSFPHWDGYTF
V: TRBV28
J: TRBJ1-2
size: NA
D: NA

DNA: TGTGCCAGCAGCTTAGAGGGGCGGGTGACCTACGAGCAATACTTC
CDR3: CASSLEGRVTYEQYF
V: TRBV11-2
J: TRBJ2-7
size: NA
D: NA

DNA: TGTGCCATCAGTGAGTCGGAGGGGCTAGCCTACGAGCAGTACTTC
CDR3: CAISESEGLAYEQYF
V: TRBV10-3
J: TRBJ2-7
size: NA
D: NA

DNA: TGTGCCAGCAGCCCCCCCCTATTCGGCTACAATGAGCAGTTCTTC
CDR3: CASSPPLFGYNEQFF
V: TRBV11-2
J: TRBJ2-1
size: NA
D: NA

DNA: TGTGCTGGCAGCTTAGGAGCTAGCGGAGTGAGTGAGCAGTTCTTC
CDR3: CAGSLGASGVSEQFF
V: TRBV11-1
J: TRBJ2-1
size: NA
D: TRBD2